The clone carrying this T cell receptor (beta chain) is labeled as medium-sized. Its antigen is still unknown. CDR1 and CDR2 (germline): SGHRS, YFSETQ. There are 16 residues in the CDR3. V shed 5 bases, J shed 5 bases, and the junction held 9 bases outside the gene matches. Tumor samples were taken before definitive surgery or chemotherapy. The data originate from a study of high-grade serous ovarian cancer treatment subgroups. Study results and limitations: Spatial context was lost because tumors were sequenced in bulk.

Profiled with immunoSEQ multiplex PCR; TCRdb holds only in-frame clones, not every one. The table lists around 4,800 clones, 60% to 75% of them singletons. The specimen sequenced was tumor tissue. This TCR came from a human donor with high-grade serous ovarian cancer. The J gene is TRBJ2-1, the V gene TRBV5-1; 11 bases are shared with TRBD2. The CDR3 sequence is CASSQAGTSGDNEQFF. The CDR3 DNA follows: TGCGCCAGCAGTCAAGCCGGGACTAGCGGAGACAATGAGCAGTTCTTC.